A single sample is the source of the 12 T cell receptor beta chains below, sequenced in a study of blood T cells in healthy people across ages. Through a sample-barcoded 5' primer and a J-beta primer mix, a second PCR was run for roughly 6 to 11 cycles. TCRdb passed the 5' RACE reads through MiXCR, listing each CDR3 protein once. The table includes more than 1,000,000 distinct CDR3 sequences, almost 25% detected once. These sequences were also reported in another study, on T cells of mothers and their children.

Sequenced input: blood. The receptors derive from a girl aged 2 to 10 in good health.

Only a few counts were recorded for this clonotype. The J gene is TRBJ2-5, the V gene TRBV19, with D possibly TRBD1 on 5 matching bases. The DNA matches TRBJ2-7 better at its end, which makes the J call doubtful. Germline CDR1 reads LNHDA; CDR2 reads SQIVND (reference sequence). The CDR3 totals 15 residues. The CDR3 nucleotides are TGTGCCAGTAGTATAGCCTCGACAGATAAGGGCGAGCAGTACTTC. It codes for CASSIASTDKGEQYF.

CDR3 protein: CASSFRQGARTEAFF. The CDR3, as DNA: TGTGCCAGCAGTTTCCGGCAGGGGGCGCGTACTGAAGCTTTCTTT. J is TRBJ1-1 and V is TRBV28; 8 bases fit TRBD1. CDR1 is MDHEN, CDR2 SYDVKM, per germline. The V segment lost 3 bases and the J segment 5 bases; nucleotides outside the gene matches: 8. CDR3 size: 15 residues.

The genes are TRBV12-3 or TRBV12-4 and TRBJ1-2; no clear D. Trimming shortened V by 11 bases and J by 8 bases, and 18 bases separated the two germline ends. This CDR3 has 12 amino acids. The CDR3 spells CAVQGTEEGYTF. The CDR3 region has the DNA TGTGCCGTCCAAGGAACGGAAGAGGGCTACACCTTC.

The chain is built from TRBV4-1 and TRBJ2-7; tentatively, D is TRBD1 or TRBD2 (5 bases each). CDR1 is MGHRA and CDR2 is YSYEKL in the germline V gene. V lost 4 bases and J 2 bases, leaving 15 bases between the germline ends. The CDR3 has 15 residues. The CDR3 loop is CASSLQPGAPYEQYF. The CDR3 DNA follows: TGCGCCAGCAGCCTTCAGCCCGGGGCTCCCTACGAGCAGTACTTC.

This clonotype showed up just a few times. The V gene is TRBV5-1, the J gene TRBJ1-4; 7 nucleotides agree with TRBD1. The CDR3 length is 14 residues. Trimming removed 4 bases from V and 3 bases from J; junction bases left unmatched: 3. Germline V gene data show CDR1 as SGHRS and CDR2 as YFSETQ. DNA for the CDR3: TGCGCCAGCAGCGGGGACAGACCTAATGAAAAACTGTTTTTT. Residues: CASSGDRPNEKLFF.

Here the CDR3 DNA reads TGTGCCACCAGTGATTTGAAGAAAGAGTATGAGACCCAGTACTTC. It specifies CATSDLKKEYETQYF. The chain has TRBV24-1 and TRBJ2-5; D remains ambiguous. The germline V gene encodes CDR1 KGHDR and CDR2 SFDVKD. The CDR3 is 15 amino acids. Trimming removed 0 bases at V and 5 bases at J, with 12 bases between.

The rearrangement uses TRBV9 and TRBJ2-7; tentatively, D is TRBD1 (6 bases). This CDR3 region has 13 residues. From germline, CDR1 is SGDLS and CDR2 YYNGEE. The ends were cut back, 6 bases at V and 3 bases at J, with 13 bases in the middle. This CDR3 reads CASIAGAFYEQYF. The CDR3 DNA reads as TGTGCCAGCATAGCAGGGGCCTTCTACGAGCAGTACTTC.

The gene calls are TRBV2 and TRBJ1-4; a possible D gene is TRBD1 (6 bases). Germline V gene lookup returns CDR1 SNHLY and CDR2 FYNNEI. Trimming left V 9 bases short and J 6 bases short, with 14 bases between. This CDR3 contains 13 residues. This CDR3 is CASQGRSDEKLFF. The CDR3 DNA reads TGTGCCAGTCAGGGGCGATCGGATGAAAAACTGTTTTTT.

This clonotype occurred a few times. The chain links TRBV7-2 to TRBJ1-4, with a weak D call TRBD1 (5 bases). Per germline, CDR1 SGHTA and CDR2 FQGNSA. The germline V and J ends were trimmed by 4 bases and 0 bases, with 12 bases remaining between them. This CDR3 region has 16 residues. The CDR3 coding sequence is TGTGCCAGCAGCTCACCCCGGGACCCAACTAATGAAAAACTGTTTTTT. Amino acids: CASSSPRDPTNEKLFF.

The V gene is TRBV12-3 or TRBV12-4, the J gene TRBJ2-4; D perhaps matches TRBD1 (6 bases). The length of the CDR3 is 14 residues. V was trimmed by 6 bases and J by 8 bases, leaving 17 bases between them. The CDR3 is CASSPYTGLDIQYF. The CDR3 region has the DNA TGTGCCAGCAGCCCGTATACAGGGTTAGACATTCAGTACTTC.

This clonotype has a handful of counts. The chain couples TRBV11-2 to TRBJ1-5; D is perhaps TRBD1 (6 bases). The CDR3 extends over 14 amino acids. The V gene's germline CDR1 is SGHAT and CDR2 FQNNGV. V dropped 2 bases and J dropped 5 bases, with 10 bases sitting between them. In DNA form, the CDR3 reads TGTGCCAGCAGCTTATCGGCAGGGGATCAGCCCCAGCATTTT. The encoded protein is CASSLSAGDQPQHF.

Only a few counts were recorded for this clonotype. The chain links TRBV13 to TRBJ2-5, with TRBD2 matching 14 bases. Germline CDR1 reads PRHDT; CDR2 reads FYEKMQ (reference sequence). The CDR3 loop spans 18 amino acids. Trimming took 0 bases from V and 1 from J; bases not matched to a gene: 4. The DNA for the CDR3 is TGTGCCAGCAGCTTAGGAGGACTAGCGGGGGGTTCCCAAGAGACCCAGTACTTC. As protein: CASSLGGLAGGSQETQYF.